This entry lists 18 T cell receptor beta chains sequenced from one sample in a study of blood T cell repertoires in COVID-19 (dated by TCRdb to the early 2020s). Receptor libraries were prepared by the immunoSEQ multiplex PCR assay. TCRdb stores this immuneACCESS table with in-frame sequences only. Part of the clones is absent; in the studies checked, under half of the shortfall reflects unresolved V genes, and no reason is known for the rest. The sample table holds 80,000 to 100,000 clones, of which about four fifths were seen once. The top ten clonotypes cover around 19% of the sample. What was sequenced was peripheral blood. The receptors were sampled from a human donor in a cohort sampled during active COVID-19.

The CDR3 region has the DNA TGCGCCAGCAGTGAGTCCGGGACAGGGGGCGACGAGCAGTACTTC. The encoded protein is CASSESGTGGDEQYF. The chain employs TRBV10-2 and TRBJ2-7, with 12 bases aligning to TRBD1. Losses at the gene ends were 0 bases for V and 5 bases for J; bases not matched to a gene: 2. The V gene's germline CDR1 is WSHSY and CDR2 SAAADI. This CDR3 has 15 amino acids.

This clone was counted a single time. The chain couples TRBV5-1 to TRBJ2-7; perhaps TRBD1 as D (7 bases). CDR3 length: 15 residues. Germline CDR1 reads SGHRS; CDR2 reads YFSETQ. The V end was cut by 4 bases, the J end by 3 bases, with 17 bases between. CDR3 bases: TGCGCCAGCAGCCCGGGCGGGACAGTTAACTACGAGCAGTACTTC. Protein: CASSPGGTVNYEQYF. The full variable domain, completed using reference TRBV5-1 and TRBJ2-7, is KAGVTQTPRYLIKTRGQQVTLSCSPISGHRSVSWYQQTPGQGLQFLFEYFSETQRNKGNFPGRFSGRQFSNSRSEMNVSTLELGDSALYLCASSPGGTVNYEQYFGPGTRLTVT.

The V call is TRBV18, the J call TRBJ1-5; TRBD1 agrees at 7 bases. V lost 3 bases and J lost 4; bases outside the gene matches: 18. Germline lookup yields CDR1 KGHSH and CDR2 LQKENI. This CDR3 has 19 residues. The DNA of the CDR3 is TGTGCCAGCTCACCCTCCCGGGGTTTAGACAGGGAGCTAAATCAGCCCCAGCATTTT. This translates into CASSPSRGLDRELNQPQHF.

This chain joins TRBV19 and TRBJ2-4; D not resolved. The CDR3 runs 14 residues. Trimming left V 4 bases short and J 3 bases short, with 10 bases between. Germline CDR1 and CDR2: LNHDA and SQIVND (reference sequence). Written as DNA, the CDR3 is TGTGCCAGTAGTAGAATCGAGGTCAAAAACATTCAGTACTTC. It codes for CASSRIEVKNIQYF.

The chain carries TRBV6-5 and TRBJ2-7, with 7 bases matching TRBD2. Per germline, CDR1 MNHEY and CDR2 SVGAGI. The V gene end was trimmed by 4 bases and the J gene end by 5 bases; junction bases not matched to a gene: 8. The length of the CDR3 is 14 residues. The CDR3 DNA follows: TGTGCCAGCAGTTTAACAGGCGGGAGAAACGAGCAGTACTTC. It yields the protein CASSLTGGRNEQYF.

This chain connects TRBV12-3 or TRBV12-4 to TRBJ2-7; D gene unclear. V lost 1 base and J lost 8, with 12 bases in between. The CDR3 covers 13 residues. CDR3: CASSLGAGRKQYF. The CDR3 DNA sequence: TGTGCCAGCAGTTTAGGGGCAGGTCGGAAGCAGTACTTC.

This clone showed up many times. The rearrangement joins TRBV27 to TRBJ2-7; D might be TRBD1 (6 bases). V was pared by 5 bases and J by 4 bases, with 12 bases between. Germline CDR1 reads MNHEY; CDR2 reads SMNVEV (reference sequence). This CDR3 contains 13 residues. CDR3 DNA: TGTGCCAGCAGTGCAGGGGTTGGGTACGAGCAGTACTTC. This codes for CASSAGVGYEQYF.

This chain links TRBV5-1 with TRBJ2-1; a possible D gene is TRBD1 (6 bases). The CDR3 extends over 16 amino acids. Per the germline V gene, CDR1 is SGHRS and CDR2 is YFSETQ. V was trimmed by 0 bases and J by 5 bases, leaving 15 bases between them. The chain's CDR3 is CASSLGAGDSHNEQFF. In DNA, the CDR3 is TGCGCCAGCAGCTTGGGGGCAGGGGATTCGCACAATGAGCAGTTCTTC.

In its sample, this clone was seen a few times. The chain couples TRBV25-1 to TRBJ1-2, with D uncertain. Trimming removed 3 bases at V and 2 bases at J, with 7 bases between. The CDR3 runs to 13 residues. Germline CDR1 is MGHDK and CDR2 is SYGVNS. The CDR3, as DNA: TGTGCCAGCAGTGATCTCCAGAACTATGGCTACACCTTC. This translates into CASSDLQNYGYTF.

The chain carries TRBV10-3 and TRBJ1-3; TRBD1 might be the D (5 bases). Germline CDR1 reads ENHRY; CDR2 reads SYGVKD. Between the trimmed V and J ends, which lost 6 bases and 4 bases, there was a span of 16 bases. This CDR3 spans 15 amino acids. CDR3 bases: TGTGCCATCAGCCAACCTACAGGAATCGGAAACACCATATATTTT. Protein: CAISQPTGIGNTIYF.

The chain has TRBV10-3 and TRBJ1-5, with D hard to call. Per germline, CDR1 ENHRY and CDR2 SYGVKD. Trimming cost V 0 bases and J 1 base, with 7 bases left between them. This CDR3 region has 15 residues. Here the CDR3 DNA reads TGTGCCATCAGTGAGTCGACGGGGAGCAATCAGCCCCAGCATTTT. Residues: CAISESTGSNQPQHF.

The chain recombines TRBV6-6 with TRBJ2-1, with TRBD2 matching 7 bases. The CDR3 runs to 14 residues. Germline loops: CDR1 MNHNY, CDR2 SVGAGI (reference sequence). The ends lost 5 bases at V and 8 bases at J; junction bases unmatched: 9. CDR3 sequence (DNA): TGTGCCAGCAGTGAGTCGGGAGGTGTCTATGAGCAGTTCTTC. Its translation: CASSESGGVYEQFF.

The genes are TRBV28 and TRBJ2-7; 13 positions agree with TRBD2. After removal of 4 bases from V and 6 bases from J, the junction contained 9 bases not matched to a gene. The CDR3 loop spans 16 amino acids. Germline V gene lookup returns CDR1 MDHEN and CDR2 SYDVKM. The CDR3 bases are TGTGCCAGCAGTTCGACCGGGACTAGCGGGACGGGCGAGCAGTACTTC. Its protein is CASSSTGTSGTGEQYF.

The rearrangement links TRBV7-2 to TRBJ2-5; no definite D call. The CDR3 runs 13 residues. Germline loops: CDR1 SGHTA, CDR2 FQGNSA. V lost 5 bases, J lost 5 bases, and 12 bases lay in between. This chain's CDR3 is CASSQAPGETQYF. The CDR3 DNA is TGTGCCAGCAGCCAGGCTCCTGGGGAGACCCAGTACTTC.

J is TRBJ2-1 and V is TRBV6-5; tentative D call: TRBD2 (6 bases). CDR1 is MNHEY, CDR2 SVGAGI, per germline. V dropped 6 bases and J dropped 6 bases, with 18 bases sitting between them. The CDR3 has 15 amino acids. The CDR3 nucleotides are TGTGCCAGCAGGGCTTCGGGGTTAGCGGCCAATGAGCAGTTCTTC. It codes for CASRASGLAANEQFF.

The chain is built from TRBV7-8 and TRBJ2-1; 11 bases fit TRBD2. The germline V gene has CDR1 SGHVS and CDR2 FQNEAQ. The CDR3 length is 14 residues. The J segment lost 5 bases and the V segment lost 6 bases, leaving 3 bases of the junction unmatched. In DNA, the CDR3 is TGTGCCAGCAGGAAACTAGCGGGAGACAATGAGCAGTTCTTC. Its translation: CASRKLAGDNEQFF.

The rearrangement uses TRBV7-9 and TRBJ2-1; 11 positions agree with TRBD2. V lost 5 bases and J lost 8; bases outside the gene matches: 8. Germline V gene sequence: CDR1 SEHNR, CDR2 FQNEAQ (reference sequence). The length of the CDR3 is 15 residues. The CDR3 sequence is CASSVSGRAGDEQFF. The CDR3 DNA is TGTGCCAGCAGCGTTAGCGGGAGGGCCGGAGATGAGCAGTTCTTC. The full variable domain, in which reference TRBV7-9 and TRBJ2-1 provide the parts outside the CDR3, is DTGVSQNPRHKITKRGQNVTFRCDPISEHNRLYWYRQTLGQGPEFLTYFQNEAQLEKSRLLSDRFSAERPKGSFSTLEIQRTEQGDSAMYLCASSVSGRAGDEQFFGPGTRLTVL.

This clone was observed a few times. This chain links TRBV6-5 with TRBJ1-2; no clear D. Germline values: CDR1 MNHEY, CDR2 SVGAGI. The CDR3 consists of 14 residues. Between the trimmed V and J ends, which lost 8 bases and 2 bases, there was a span of 15 bases. CDR3 coding DNA: TGTGCCAGCCGGCAGGAGGGCCCCAACTATGGCTACACCTTC. This codes for CASRQEGPNYGYTF.